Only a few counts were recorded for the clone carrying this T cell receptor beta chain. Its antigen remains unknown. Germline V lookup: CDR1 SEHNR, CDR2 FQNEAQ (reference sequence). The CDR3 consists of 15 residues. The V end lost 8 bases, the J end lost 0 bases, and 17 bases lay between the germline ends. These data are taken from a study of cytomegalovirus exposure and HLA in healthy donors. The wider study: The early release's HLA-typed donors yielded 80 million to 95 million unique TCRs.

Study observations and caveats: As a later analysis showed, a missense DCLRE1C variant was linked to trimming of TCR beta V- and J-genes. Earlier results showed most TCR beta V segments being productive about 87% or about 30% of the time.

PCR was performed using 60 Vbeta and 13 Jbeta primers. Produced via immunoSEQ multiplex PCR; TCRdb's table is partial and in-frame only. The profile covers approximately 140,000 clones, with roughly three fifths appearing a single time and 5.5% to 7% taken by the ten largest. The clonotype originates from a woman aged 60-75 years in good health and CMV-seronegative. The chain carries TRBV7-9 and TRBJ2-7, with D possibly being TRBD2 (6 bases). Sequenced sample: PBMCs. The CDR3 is CASWGTGGSSYEQYF. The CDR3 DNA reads TGTGCCAGCTGGGGGACTGGGGGGAGCTCCTACGAGCAGTACTTC.